Described below is a single TCR beta chain sequence and its context. TCRdb fed the 5' RACE reads into MiXCR, producing one record per CDR3 protein. The sample lists 700,000 or so distinct CDR3 sequences; 21% were seen once. The data are from a study of identical twins. The same specimen was also included in a second study, on T cells expressing NK-cell markers.

The clonotype comes from a woman aged 18-35 years in good health. Sequencing was carried out using PBMCs.

This CDR3 reads CSARDREGGVGNTIYF. In DNA, the CDR3 is TGCAGTGCTAGAGACAGAGAGGGGGGAGTTGGAAACACCATATATTTT. This sequence joins TRBV20-1 and TRBJ1-3; D is possibly TRBD1 (6 bases). Germline assignment: CDR1 DFQATT and CDR2 SNEGSKA (reference sequence). The V gene lost 0 bases and the J gene lost 3 bases, with 15 bases spanning the gap. This CDR3 comprises 16 residues.